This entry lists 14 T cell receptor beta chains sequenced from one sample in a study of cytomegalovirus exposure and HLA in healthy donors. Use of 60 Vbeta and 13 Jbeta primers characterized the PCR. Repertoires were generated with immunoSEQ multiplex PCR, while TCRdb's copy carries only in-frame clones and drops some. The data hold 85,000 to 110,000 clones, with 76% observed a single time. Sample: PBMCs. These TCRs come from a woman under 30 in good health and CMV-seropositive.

Here the CDR3 DNA reads TGTGCCAGCAGATCAGGGGTGGGTGGCTACACCTTC. This translates into CASRSGVGGYTF. The chain is built from TRBV27 and TRBJ1-2; tentatively, D is TRBD1 (6 bases). Germline CDR1 is MNHEY and CDR2 is SMNVEV (reference sequence). V shed 6 bases and J shed 7 bases, with 12 bases lying between them. CDR3 length equals 12 residues.

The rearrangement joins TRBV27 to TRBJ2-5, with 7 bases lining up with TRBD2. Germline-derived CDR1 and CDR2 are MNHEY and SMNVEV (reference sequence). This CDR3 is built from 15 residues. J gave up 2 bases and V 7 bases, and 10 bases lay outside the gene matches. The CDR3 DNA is TGTGCCAGCATCCGTTCGGGGGGACGGCAAGAGACCCAGTACTTC. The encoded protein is CASIRSGGRQETQYF.

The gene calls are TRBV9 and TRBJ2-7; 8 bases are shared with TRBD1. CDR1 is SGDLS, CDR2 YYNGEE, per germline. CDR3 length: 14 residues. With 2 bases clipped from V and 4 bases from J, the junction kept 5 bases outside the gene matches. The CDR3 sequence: CASSVSGGLYEQYF. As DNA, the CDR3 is TGTGCCAGCAGCGTGTCAGGGGGCCTGTACGAGCAGTACTTC.

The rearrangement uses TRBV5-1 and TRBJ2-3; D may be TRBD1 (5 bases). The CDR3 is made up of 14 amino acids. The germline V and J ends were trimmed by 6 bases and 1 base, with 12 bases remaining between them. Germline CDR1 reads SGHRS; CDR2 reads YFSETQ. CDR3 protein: CASKTGLGTDTQYF. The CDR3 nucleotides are TGCGCCAGCAAAACAGGTCTGGGCACAGATACGCAGTATTTT.

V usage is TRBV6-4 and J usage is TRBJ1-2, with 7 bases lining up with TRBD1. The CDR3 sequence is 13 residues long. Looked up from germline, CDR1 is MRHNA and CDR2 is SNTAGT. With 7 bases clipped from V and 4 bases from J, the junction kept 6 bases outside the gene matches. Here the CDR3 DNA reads TGTGCCAGCAATGGACAGGCTGCCTATGGCTACACCTTC. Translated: CASNGQAAYGYTF.

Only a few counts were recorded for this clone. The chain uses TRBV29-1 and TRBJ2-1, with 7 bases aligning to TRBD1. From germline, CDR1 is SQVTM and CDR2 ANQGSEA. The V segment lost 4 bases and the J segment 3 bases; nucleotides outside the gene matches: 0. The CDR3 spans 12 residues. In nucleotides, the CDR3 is TGCAGCGTTGGGACAGGCTACAATGAGCAGTTCTTC. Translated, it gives CSVGTGYNEQFF.

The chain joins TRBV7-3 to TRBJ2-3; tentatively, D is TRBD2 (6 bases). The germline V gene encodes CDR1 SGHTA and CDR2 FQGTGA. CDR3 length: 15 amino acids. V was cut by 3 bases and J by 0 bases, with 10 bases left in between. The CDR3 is CASSFSGPSTDTQYF. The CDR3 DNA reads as TGTGCCAGCAGCTTCAGCGGGCCTAGCACAGATACGCAGTATTTT.

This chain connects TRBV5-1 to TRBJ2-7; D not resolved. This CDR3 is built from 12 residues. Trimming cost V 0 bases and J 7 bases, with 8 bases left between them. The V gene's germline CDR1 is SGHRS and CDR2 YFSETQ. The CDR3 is CASSLDELEQYF. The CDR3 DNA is TGCGCCAGCAGCTTGGACGAACTAGAGCAGTACTTC.

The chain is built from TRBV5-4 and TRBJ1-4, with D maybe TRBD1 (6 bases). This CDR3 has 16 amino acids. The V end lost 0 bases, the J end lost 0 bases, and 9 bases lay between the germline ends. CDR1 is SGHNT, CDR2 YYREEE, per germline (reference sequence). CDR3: CASSLGRGPTNEKLFF. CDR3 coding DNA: TGTGCCAGCAGCTTGGGCAGGGGACCAACTAATGAAAAACTGTTTTTT.

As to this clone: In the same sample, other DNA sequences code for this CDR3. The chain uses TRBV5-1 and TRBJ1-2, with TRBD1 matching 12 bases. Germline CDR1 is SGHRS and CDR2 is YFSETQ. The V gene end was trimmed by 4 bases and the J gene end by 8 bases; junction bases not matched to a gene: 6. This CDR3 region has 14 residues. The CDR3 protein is CASSLAGTGGGYTF. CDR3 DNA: TGCGCCAGCAGCCTAGCCGGGACAGGGGGCGGCTACACCTTC. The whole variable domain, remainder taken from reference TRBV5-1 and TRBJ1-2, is KAGVTQTPRYLIKTRGQQVTLSCSPISGHRSVSWYQQTPGQGLQFLFEYFSETQRNKGNFPGRFSGRQFSNSRSEMNVSTLELGDSALYLCASSLAGTGGGYTFGSGTRLTVV.

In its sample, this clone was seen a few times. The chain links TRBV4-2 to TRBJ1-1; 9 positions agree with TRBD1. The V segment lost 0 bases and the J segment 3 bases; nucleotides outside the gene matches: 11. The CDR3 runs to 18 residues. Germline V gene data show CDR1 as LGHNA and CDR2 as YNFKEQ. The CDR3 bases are TGTGCCAGCAGCCAAGAACCCCGGGACAGGGCGCTTCACACTGAAGCTTTCTTT. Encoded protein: CASSQEPRDRALHTEAFF.

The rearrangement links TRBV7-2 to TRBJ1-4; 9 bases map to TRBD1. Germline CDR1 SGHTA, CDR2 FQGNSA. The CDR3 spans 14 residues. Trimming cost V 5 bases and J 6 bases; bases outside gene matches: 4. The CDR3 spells CASSPRDRDEKLFF. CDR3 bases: TGTGCCAGCAGCCCTCGGGACAGGGATGAAAAACTGTTTTTT.

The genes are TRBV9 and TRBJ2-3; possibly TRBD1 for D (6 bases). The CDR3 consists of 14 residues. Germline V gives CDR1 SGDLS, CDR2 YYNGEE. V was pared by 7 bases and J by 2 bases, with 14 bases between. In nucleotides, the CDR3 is TGTGCCAGCGGGTTAGCAGGGGCCACAGATACGCAGTATTTT. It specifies CASGLAGATDTQYF.

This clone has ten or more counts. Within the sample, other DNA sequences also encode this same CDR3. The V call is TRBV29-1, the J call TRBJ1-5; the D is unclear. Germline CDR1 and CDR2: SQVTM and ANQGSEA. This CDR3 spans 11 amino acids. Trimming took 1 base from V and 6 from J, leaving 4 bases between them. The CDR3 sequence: CSVEAGQPQHF. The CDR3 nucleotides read TGCAGCGTTGAAGCCGGTCAGCCCCAGCATTTT.